A single sample gave rise to the 27 T cell receptor beta chains below, sequenced in a study of OX40 agonist ivuxolimab in advanced cancers. Measured with immunoSEQ multiplex PCR; TCRdb has only the in-frame clones, and not every one. Found here are roughly 90,000 clones, around 83% of them singletons; the top ten hold approximately 0.22%. The source was CD4+ or CD8+ T cells sorted from blood, collected in a trial of the OX40 agonist ivuxolimab. These receptors were obtained from an adult with an advanced solid tumor such as melanoma, head and neck, liver or kidney cancer.

The V and J genes are TRBV9 and TRBJ2-3, with TRBD2 as a possible D gene (5 bases). This CDR3 comprises 19 residues. Trimming took 0 bases from V and 1 from J, leaving 21 bases between them. Germline CDR1 SGDLS, CDR2 YYNGEE. CDR3 region: CASSVGLGRVLARTDTQYF. The DNA for the CDR3 is TGTGCCAGCAGCGTAGGCCTGGGGAGAGTGCTAGCCCGCACAGATACGCAGTATTTT.

This clone was counted between two and nine times. V is TRBV7-6 and J is TRBJ2-5, with D tentatively TRBD2 (6 bases). This CDR3 is 16 amino acids long. Germline CDR1 reads SGHVS; CDR2 reads FNYEAQ. V was pared by 5 bases and J by 2 bases, with 18 bases between. The CDR3 sequence: CASSPPRTTTQETQYF. The CDR3 bases are TGTGCCAGCAGCCCACCCCGGACTACCACTCAAGAGACCCAGTACTTC.

The V gene is TRBV7-9, the J gene TRBJ1-2, with D possibly matching TRBD1 (6 bases). The CDR3 length is 12 residues. Trimming shortened V by 1 base and J by 6 bases, and 6 bases separated the two germline ends. Germline V gene data show CDR1 as SEHNR and CDR2 as FQNEAQ (reference sequence). The CDR3 reads CASSLDRDGYTF. Here the CDR3 DNA reads TGTGCCAGCAGCTTAGACAGGGATGGCTACACCTTC.

V is TRBV18 and J is TRBJ1-4; D possibly corresponds to TRBD1 (5 bases). Trimming removed 2 bases from V and 0 bases from J, with 10 bases in between. The CDR3 runs to 16 residues. Germline assignment: CDR1 KGHSH and CDR2 LQKENI. The CDR3 sequence: CASSPGRGPTNEKLFF. As DNA, the CDR3 is TGTGCCAGCTCACCAGGAAGGGGACCAACTAATGAAAAACTGTTTTTT.

CDR3 sequence: CASSPAPGRTEAFF. The CDR3 bases are TGTGCCAGCTCACCGGCCCCGGGGAGGACTGAAGCTTTCTTT. The V gene is TRBV18, the J gene TRBJ1-1; D remains unclear. The CDR3 has 14 residues. The V gene lost 3 bases and the J gene lost 5 bases, with 13 bases spanning the gap. CDR1 and CDR2 from the germline V gene are KGHSH and LQKENI.

The chain has TRBV4-1 and TRBJ1-5, with D perhaps matching TRBD1 (6 bases). The CDR3 totals 18 residues. Per germline, CDR1 MGHRA and CDR2 YSYEKL. Trimming shortened V by 4 bases and J by 6 bases, and 25 bases separated the two germline ends. Here the CDR3 reads CASSPRWGGQMLGQPQHF. The CDR3 nucleotides are TGCGCCAGCAGCCCGAGGTGGGGGGGCCAAATGTTAGGTCAGCCCCAGCATTTT.

This clone has only a few counts. The CDR3 here is CSVEQGMGGTEAFF. The CDR3 DNA reads TGCAGCGTTGAGCAGGGAATGGGGGGGACTGAAGCTTTCTTT. This chain connects TRBV29-1 to TRBJ1-1, with D perhaps TRBD1 (5 bases). The ends were cut back, 3 bases at V and 5 bases at J, with 16 bases in the middle. CDR1 is SQVTM, CDR2 ANQGSEA, per germline. The length of the CDR3 is 14 residues.

The genes are TRBV18 and TRBJ2-7, with D maybe TRBD1 (5 bases). The CDR3 consists of 14 residues. Germline V gives CDR1 KGHSH, CDR2 LQKENI. V shed 1 base and J shed 4 bases, with 11 bases lying between them. The CDR3 bases are TGTGCCAGCTCACCACAGACAGCTAAGTACGAGCAGTACTTC. It codes for CASSPQTAKYEQYF. The entire variable domain, with the rest obtained from reference TRBV18 and TRBJ2-7, is as follows: NAGVMQNPRHLVRRRGQEARLRCSPMKGHSHVYWYRQLPEEGLKFMVYLQKENIIDESGMPKERFSAEFPKEGPSILRIQQVVRGDSAAYFCASSPQTAKYEQYFGPGTRLTVT.

V and J are TRBV19 and TRBJ1-2; the D gene is possibly TRBD1 (5 bases). V gave up 5 bases and J gave up 7 bases, with 17 bases separating them. The CDR3 is 14 amino acids. The germline CDR1 and CDR2 sequences are LNHDA and SQIVND (reference sequence). For the CDR3, the DNA is TGTGCCAGTAGTGACCCCCGGCAGGGCGCTGGCTACACCTTC. Protein: CASSDPRQGAGYTF.

The CDR3 region is CASSFDQAGDTQYF. The CDR3 nucleotides read TGTGCCAGCAGCTTTGACCAAGCGGGAGATACGCAGTATTTT. The rearrangement uses TRBV11-3 and TRBJ2-3; tentatively, D is TRBD2 (6 bases). This CDR3 comprises 14 residues. Germline-derived CDR1 and CDR2 are SGHNT and YENEEA. Deletions cut 3 bases from V and 5 bases from J, with 12 bases between.

The CDR3 loop reads CASEQSYEQYV. The CDR3 nucleotides are TGCGCCAGCGAACAGTCCTACGAGCAGTACGTC. V usage is TRBV10-1 and J usage is TRBJ2-7; D is unresolved. Germline-derived CDR1 and CDR2 are WNHNN and SYGVQD (reference sequence). This CDR3 is 11 amino acids long. The ends were cut back, 8 bases at V and 1 base at J, with 6 bases in the middle.

V usage is TRBV7-3 and J usage is TRBJ2-7; no clear D. V shed 2 bases and J shed 7 bases, with 15 bases lying between them. The CDR3 covers 14 residues. Germline CDR1 is SGHTA and CDR2 is FQGTGA. CDR3 loop: CASSLPPPTTEQYF. The CDR3 DNA is TGTGCCAGCAGCTTACCCCCCCCCACTACGGAGCAGTACTTC.

V is TRBV5-1 and J is TRBJ1-3; unclear D gene. This CDR3 is built from 17 residues. Trimming left V 0 bases short and J 0 bases short, with 13 bases between. CDR1 is SGHRS and CDR2 is YFSETQ in the germline V gene. DNA for the CDR3: TGCGCCAGCAGCTTGGAGGCAGCACCTCACTCTGGAAACACCATATATTTT. Translated: CASSLEAAPHSGNTIYF. The full variable domain, rest sourced from reference TRBV5-1 and TRBJ1-3, is KAGVTQTPRYLIKTRGQQVTLSCSPISGHRSVSWYQQTPGQGLQFLFEYFSETQRNKGNFPGRFSGRQFSNSRSEMNVSTLELGDSALYLCASSLEAAPHSGNTIYFGEGSWLTVV.

This chain connects TRBV4-2 to TRBJ2-2; D remains ambiguous. Between the trimmed V and J ends, which lost 4 bases and 6 bases, there was a span of 12 bases. Germline V gene lookup returns CDR1 LGHNA and CDR2 YNFKEQ. The CDR3 has 14 residues. The CDR3 DNA reads TGTGCCAGCAGCCCCCCGCAGTGGTCCGGGGAGCTGTTTTTT. It encodes CASSPPQWSGELFF.

The chain employs TRBV19 and TRBJ2-1, with 9 nucleotides matching TRBD2. The J segment lost 6 bases and the V segment lost 4 bases, leaving 4 bases of the junction unmatched. Germline V gives CDR1 LNHDA, CDR2 SQIVND (reference sequence). The CDR3 sequence is 14 residues long. CDR3 coding DNA: TGTGCCAGTAGTAGCGGGAGGGCCCCCAATGAGCAGTTCTTC. Translating gives CASSSGRAPNEQFF. Supplemented by reference TRBV19 and TRBJ2-1, the full variable domain reads DGGITQSPKYLFRKEGQNVTLSCEQNLNHDAMYWYRQDPGQGLRLIYYSQIVNDFQKGDIAEGYSVSREKKESFPLTVTSAQKNPTAFYLCASSSGRAPNEQFFGPGTRLTVL.

The chain has TRBV2 and TRBJ1-1; D is ambiguous. The V end lost 4 bases, the J end lost 10 bases, and 19 bases lay between the germline ends. CDR1 and CDR2 from the germline V gene are SNHLY and FYNNEI. This CDR3 has 14 residues. CDR3 coding DNA: TGTGCCAGCAGTGTTTTTGCGGAGGGATTTTTAGCTTTCTTT. This translates into CASSVFAEGFLAFF.

The chain couples TRBV28 to TRBJ1-5; perhaps TRBD1 as D (6 bases). The germline CDR1 and CDR2 sequences are MDHEN and SYDVKM. The CDR3 runs to 18 residues. Trimming pared 5 bases from V and 3 bases from J, leaving 23 bases between. The CDR3 reads CASSKAYRGRGNNQPQHF. CDR3 sequence (DNA): TGTGCCAGCAGTAAAGCTTATCGGGGGCGAGGAAACAATCAGCCCCAGCATTTT.

This rearrangement joins TRBV19 to TRBJ2-7; 7 bases agree with TRBD1. The germline CDR1 and CDR2 sequences are LNHDA and SQIVND (reference sequence). The CDR3 totals 13 residues. With 8 bases clipped from V and 3 bases from J, the junction kept 7 bases outside the gene matches. Written as DNA, the CDR3 is TGTGCCAGTTTTAGGGACAGCAGCTACGAGCAGTACGTC. It specifies CASFRDSSYEQYV.

The chain uses TRBV28 and TRBJ1-5; D gene unclear. Germline CDR1 and CDR2: MDHEN and SYDVKM. The V end was cut by 6 bases, the J end by 7 bases, with 10 bases between. CDR3 length: 12 residues. The CDR3 nucleotides are TGTGCCAGCAGCAAAAATAGCCAGCCCCAGCATTTT. Protein: CASSKNSQPQHF.

The chain links TRBV7-8 to TRBJ1-2; D is unresolved. The CDR3 extends over 15 amino acids. V lost 1 base to trimming and J lost 0 bases, with 9 bases between them. Germline CDR1 is SGHVS and CDR2 is FQNEAQ. The CDR3 DNA follows: TGTGCCAGCAGCTTAGGAGGGTTCGCTAACTATGGCTACACCTTC. It encodes CASSLGGFANYGYTF.

The chain joins TRBV7-9 to TRBJ2-7; the D is unclear. Trimming left V 3 bases short and J 4 bases short, with 10 bases between. Looked up from germline, CDR1 is SEHNR and CDR2 is FQNEAQ (reference sequence). The CDR3 contains 13 residues. The CDR3 DNA reads TGTGCCAGCAGCTTTGATATGGATTACGAGCAGTACTTC. This translates into CASSFDMDYEQYF.

This clone was observed a few times. The gene calls are TRBV7-3 and TRBJ2-3, with a weak D call TRBD2 (6 bases). The ends were cut back, 5 bases at V and 2 bases at J, with 14 bases in the middle. Per germline, CDR1 SGHTA and CDR2 FQGTGA. This CDR3 region has 15 residues. The CDR3 reads CASSPYSGTTDTQYF. CDR3 nucleotide sequence: TGTGCCAGCAGCCCATATAGCGGAACCACAGATACGCAGTATTTT.

CDR3 region: CSATGIQETQYF. As DNA, the CDR3 is TGCAGCGCGACGGGAATCCAAGAGACCCAGTACTTC. The V and J genes are TRBV29-1 and TRBJ2-5; D might be TRBD2 (5 bases). The CDR3 is 12 amino acids. V was clipped by 7 bases and J by 1 base, with 10 bases between them. Germline values: CDR1 SQVTM, CDR2 ANQGSEA.

This chain connects TRBV21-1 to TRBJ1-4. TRBV21-1 is a pseudogene locus. The CDR3 spans 17 residues. This CDR3 is CASSKVGVGLCNEKLFF. CDR3 sequence (DNA): TGTGCCAGCAGCAAAGTGGGGGTCGGACTGTGTAATGAAAAACTGTTTTTT.

The genes are TRBV6-5 and TRBJ2-2, with 7 bases matching TRBD1. The CDR3 contains 14 residues. The junction had 5 bases not matched to a gene; V was cut back by 6 bases and J by 4 bases. Germline V gene data show CDR1 as MNHEY and CDR2 as SVGAGI. DNA of the CDR3: TGTGCCAGCAGCCGACAGGGTAGCACCGGGGAGCTGTTTTTT. Translating it yields CASSRQGSTGELFF.

This chain links TRBV7-9 with TRBJ2-7; 8 bases agree with TRBD2. The germline V gene has CDR1 SEHNR and CDR2 FQNEAQ (reference sequence). This CDR3 contains 15 residues. Trimming took 3 bases from V and 3 from J; bases not matched to a gene: 7. Written as DNA, the CDR3 is TGTGCCAGCAGCTTCGCGGGGGGCAACGTCTACGAGCAGTACGTC. Protein: CASSFAGGNVYEQYV.

The chain links TRBV19 to TRBJ1-2; D uncertain. Germline-derived CDR1 and CDR2 are LNHDA and SQIVND (reference sequence). CDR3 length: 13 amino acids. The V end was cut by 1 base, the J end by 5 bases, with 8 bases between. CDR3 amino acids: CASSIAPLYGYTF. The CDR3 nucleotides are TGTGCCAGTAGTATAGCCCCCCTTTATGGCTACACCTTC.